A single sample gave rise to the 16 T cell receptor beta chains below, sequenced in a study of regulatory T cells in long-lasting Graves disease (dated by TCRdb to the early 2020s). The time point label, read with the paper, signifies: newly diagnosed GD, antithyroid drugs for less than 3 months. RNA was extracted from PBMCs in TRIzol for both TCR sequencing and RNA sequencing. Library preparation was by multiplex PCR. The instrument given in TCRdb is Illumina HiSeq 4000. To build TCR beta libraries, CDR3 regions were amplified by Arm-PCR using iRepertoire HTBI primers. Using fastp trimming at Q25 and MiXCR clonotype assembly, TCRdb reanalyzed the public sequencing data and kept in-frame beta chains. Each record represents a unique CDR3 protein, reported with the most common genes and DNA among its rows. The sample profile shows more than 350,000 distinct CDR3 sequences; about 15% of them were found once. Jointly, the top ten make up roughly 17% of the sample.

These records were also assigned to another study, of T cells in Graves' hyperthyroidism and ophthalmopathy.

The input for sequencing was peripheral blood mononuclear cells (PBMCs), taken at new diagnosis, from a patient treated with antithyroid drugs. These receptors were obtained from a woman in her twenties or thirties with Graves disease. Donor details come from another sample of the same person, matched by shared clones.

The V and J genes are TRBV3-1 and TRBJ2-7; TRBD1 matches at 10 bases. Germline values: CDR1 LGHDT, CDR2 YNNKEL (reference sequence). Germline trimming cut 3 bases from V and 5 bases from J; bases unmatched to any gene: 4. The CDR3 has 14 residues. The CDR3 nucleotides read TGTGCCAGCAGCCATCGACAGGGGGCAAACGAGCAGTACTTC. The encoded protein is CASSHRQGANEQYF.

This clonotype was observed at least ten times. The chain employs TRBV2 and TRBJ2-2; 9 nucleotides align to TRBD1. The germline gives CDR1 SNHLY, CDR2 FYNNEI. The CDR3 consists of 17 residues. Trimming took 6 bases from V and 1 from J; bases not matched to a gene: 9. CDR3 sequence (DNA): TGTGCCAGCAGCTCCCAAAGGGGACAGGGGAACACCGGGGAGCTGTTTTTT. Translated, it gives CASSSQRGQGNTGELFF.

At least ten counts were recorded for this clonotype. This rearrangement joins TRBV24-1 to TRBJ2-1; the D gene is possibly TRBD1 (6 bases). The germline V gene encodes CDR1 KGHDR and CDR2 SFDVKD. CDR3 length: 15 residues. V lost 3 bases, J lost 6 bases, and 14 bases lay in between. CDR3 loop: CATSDPGAPANEQFF. Written as DNA, the CDR3 is TGTGCCACCAGTGATCCAGGGGCCCCTGCCAATGAGCAGTTCTTC.

The table lists this clonotype with many counts. V and J are TRBV3-1 and TRBJ1-1; 8 nucleotides match TRBD1. Germline assignment: CDR1 LGHDT and CDR2 YNNKEL (reference sequence). Losses at the gene ends were 4 bases for V and 4 bases for J; bases not matched to a gene: 20. This CDR3 comprises 19 residues. CDR3 sequence reads: CASSPPGRGRETMSTEAFF. CDR3 sequence (DNA): TGTGCCAGCAGCCCCCCGGGCAGGGGGCGAGAGACAATGAGCACTGAAGCTTTCTTT.

This clonotype was counted many times. The chain is built from TRBV12-3 or TRBV12-4 and TRBJ2-1; D may be TRBD1 or TRBD2 (5 bases each). There are 12 residues in the CDR3. With 8 bases removed from V and 10 bases from J, the gap between germline ends came to 15 bases. CDR3: CASAGANGEQFF. CDR3 DNA sequence: TGTGCCAGCGCCGGGGCGAACGGAGAGCAGTTCTTC.

The chain is built from TRBV19 and TRBJ1-5, with D tentatively TRBD1 (6 bases). This CDR3 contains 13 residues. V was cut by 5 bases and J by 6 bases, with 11 bases left in between. Germline CDR1 LNHDA, CDR2 SQIVND (reference sequence). The CDR3 is CASSFTGSQPQHF. The CDR3 bases are TGTGCCAGTAGTTTTACAGGGAGTCAGCCCCAGCATTTT.

Turning to this clonotype: A read error may explain this, as a much larger clone is one base away. The chain is built from TRBV7-2 and TRBJ1-5; D is possibly TRBD1 (5 bases). The germline gives CDR1 SGHTA, CDR2 FQGNSA. This CDR3 is built from 16 residues. Trimming left V 5 bases short and J 2 bases short, with 16 bases between. The CDR3 spells CASSHGRLGGNQPQHF. As DNA, the CDR3 is TGTGCCAGCAGCCACGGTCGACTGGGGGGCAATCAGCCCCAGCATTTT.

The table lists this clonotype with many counts. CDR3 DNA sequence: TGTGCCAGCTCACCACGGATTACCATCCCCGGGGACACTGAAGCTTTCTTT. It encodes CASSPRITIPGDTEAFF. The rearrangement joins TRBV18 to TRBJ1-1; no definite D call. The V end lost 1 base, the J end lost 3 bases, and 18 bases lay between the germline ends. From germline, CDR1 is KGHSH and CDR2 LQKENI. CDR3 length: 17 residues.

In DNA form, the CDR3 reads TGTGCCACCAGTGATCCAACTGGGACTAGCGGGAGCTCAGATACGCAGTATTTT. Amino acids: CATSDPTGTSGSSDTQYF. The genes are TRBV24-1 and TRBJ2-3, with TRBD2 matching over 14 bases. Germline lookup yields CDR1 KGHDR and CDR2 SFDVKD. V trimming: 3 bases; J trimming: 4 bases; junction bases outside the gene matches: 8. The CDR3 loop spans 18 amino acids.

Comment on this clonotype: Given a much more abundant clone one base away, this may be a read error. The chain carries TRBV14 and TRBJ2-7; either TRBD1 or TRBD2 may fit D (5 bases each). Trimming cost V 4 bases and J 6 bases, with 7 bases left between them. The germline V gene encodes CDR1 SGHDN and CDR2 FVKESK. The CDR3 totals 11 residues. CDR3 sequence: CASSRDGEQYF. The CDR3 nucleotides read TGTGCCAGCAGCCGGGACGGCGAGCAGTACTTC.

This chain joins TRBV5-6 and TRBJ2-7, with D possibly called TRBD1 or TRBD2 (5 bases each). V lost 4 bases, J lost 2 bases, and 16 bases lay in between. The CDR3 runs to 15 residues. Germline CDR1 is SGHDT and CDR2 is YYEEEE. Here the CDR3 reads CASSPPGRIAYEQYF. CDR3 coding DNA: TGTGCCAGCAGCCCACCGGGACGGATAGCCTACGAGCAGTACTTC.

J is TRBJ2-2 and V is TRBV7-9; the D gene is possibly TRBD1 (8 bases). The germline V gene encodes CDR1 SEHNR and CDR2 FQNEAQ (reference sequence). Trimming left V 4 bases short and J 6 bases short, with 15 bases between. This CDR3 spans 15 amino acids. CDR3 sequence reads: CASSSHRGGAGELFF. DNA for the CDR3: TGTGCCAGCAGCTCCCACAGGGGGGGTGCCGGGGAGCTGTTTTTT.

The gene calls are TRBV5-6 and TRBJ2-1; perhaps TRBD2 as D (6 bases). Trimming took off 0 bases at V and 13 bases at J, with 14 bases between the two ends. The CDR3 has 13 residues. Germline lookup yields CDR1 SGHDT and CDR2 YYEEEE. The CDR3 region has the DNA TGTGCCAGCAGCTTGGTTGGGGGGTTGGAACAGTTCTTC. Translation: CASSLVGGLEQFF.

There are a few counts of this clonotype. The chain couples TRBV19 to TRBJ2-1; 14 nucleotides line up with TRBD2. Trimming removed 9 bases from V and 7 bases from J; junction bases left unmatched: 8. Germline values: CDR1 LNHDA, CDR2 SQIVND (reference sequence). The CDR3 covers 15 residues. CDR3 amino acids: CASGTSGREINEQFF. The CDR3 DNA is TGTGCCAGCGGGACTAGCGGGAGAGAGATTAATGAGCAGTTCTTC.

The table lists this clonotype with many counts. V usage is TRBV12-3 or TRBV12-4 and J usage is TRBJ1-2, with D unclear. Trimming took 0 bases from V and 5 from J, leaving 10 bases between them. The CDR3 spans 14 residues. The chain's CDR3 is CASSLARQVYGYTF. The CDR3 bases are TGTGCCAGCAGTTTAGCGAGGCAGGTGTATGGCTACACCTTC.

This clonotype showed up just a few times. The chain employs TRBV19 and TRBJ2-1; 14 bases fit TRBD2. The CDR3 covers 15 residues. Germline V gene lookup returns CDR1 LNHDA and CDR2 SQIVND (reference sequence). J lost 9 bases, V lost 7 bases, and 8 bases had no gene match. The DNA for the CDR3 is TGTGCCAGTAACGGACTAGCGGGAGGAGTGGGTGAGCAGTTCTTC. It specifies CASNGLAGGVGEQFF.